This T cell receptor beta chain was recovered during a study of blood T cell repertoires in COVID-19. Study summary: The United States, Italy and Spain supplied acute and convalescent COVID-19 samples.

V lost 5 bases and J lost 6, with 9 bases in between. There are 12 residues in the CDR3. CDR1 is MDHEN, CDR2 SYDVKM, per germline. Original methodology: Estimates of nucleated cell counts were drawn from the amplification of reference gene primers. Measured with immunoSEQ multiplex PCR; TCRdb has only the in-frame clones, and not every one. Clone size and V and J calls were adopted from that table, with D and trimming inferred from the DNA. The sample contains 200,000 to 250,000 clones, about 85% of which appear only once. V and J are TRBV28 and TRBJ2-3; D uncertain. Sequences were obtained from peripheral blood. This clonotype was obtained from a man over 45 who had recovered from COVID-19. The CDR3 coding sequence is TGTGCCAGCAGTCCTCCGGGTGATACGCAGTATTTT. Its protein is CASSPPGDTQYF.